Sequencing of this TCR beta chain was carried out in a study of cytomegalovirus exposure and HLA in healthy donors. Researchers ran the PCR with 60 Vbeta and 13 Jbeta primers. The table came from immunoSEQ multiplex PCR; TCRdb's copy has only in-frame clones and leaves some out. The sample shows about 55,000 clones, 60% to 80% of them seen only once. In this sample, this clone turned up a few times. The CDR3 has 17 residues. Germline V gives CDR1 LNHDA, CDR2 SQIVND (reference sequence). V was shortened by 2 bases and J by 0 bases, with 11 bases between the two germline ends. This TCR derives from a female donor in good health and CMV-seronegative. Material: PBMCs. The V gene is TRBV19, the J gene TRBJ2-6, with D perhaps matching TRBD2 (5 bases). The chain's CDR3 is CASSITRANSGANVLTF. For the CDR3, the DNA is TGTGCCAGTAGTATAACGCGGGCCAACTCTGGGGCCAACGTCCTGACTTTC.